These T cell receptor beta chains were read from a single sample in a study of blood T cells in healthy people across ages. TCRdb reprocessed the 5' RACE reads via MiXCR and lists one record per CDR3 protein. The table records some 1.7 million distinct CDR3 sequences, approximately 28% of them present only once. Sequencing input: blood. The source of these receptors is a woman younger than 45 in good health. Both conserved end residues are part of each CDR3. A D gene is named only where the DNA matches it firmly. Part of the rows lack a size; the others show once, few, many or a class for expanded clones.

clone size	J gene	D gene	V gene	CDR3 DNA	CDR3 protein
-	TRBJ2-5	-	TRBV7-7	TGTGCCAGCAGCCAGGATGCGATCGAAGAGACCCAGTACTTC	CASSQDAIEETQYF
many	TRBJ2-5	TRBD2	TRBV7-2	TGTGCCAGCAGCCGGGGACTAGCGGGGGGGCTGGAGACCCAGTACTTC	CASSRGLAGGLETQYF
-	TRBJ2-1	TRBD2	TRBV5-1	TGCGCCAGCAGCTTGGAACGAGCGGGGGGGACAAGTGAGCAGTTCTTC	CASSLERAGGTSEQFF
-	TRBJ2-5	-	TRBV11-2	TGTGCCAGCAGCTTAGGGGGGGGACACCGTGGGACCCAGTACTTC	CASSLGGGHRGTQYF
many	TRBJ2-5	TRBD2	TRBV7-2	TGTGCCAGCAGCTTAATTGGTGCGGGGGGGTGGGAGACCCAGTACTTC	CASSLIGAGGWETQYF
many	TRBJ2-5	TRBD1	TRBV10-3	TGTGCCATCAGCCCCGGACAGGGGGAAGAGACCCAGTACTTC	CAISPGQGEETQYF
-	TRBJ2-5	TRBD2	TRBV7-2	TGTGCCAGCAGCGCCTCACTAGCGGGAGCGGTAGAGACCCAGTACTTC	CASSASLAGAVETQYF
few	TRBJ1-2	-	TRBV20-1	TGCAGTGCTAGAGATAGCTGGGGGGCCCCATATGGCTACACCTTC	CSARDSWGAPYGYTF
-	TRBJ2-3	-	TRBV7-9	TGTGCCAGCAGCAATCCCGGAGGAGGGACAGATACGCAGTATTTT	CASSNPGGGTDTQYF
-	TRBJ2-7	-	TRBV2	TGTGCCAGCAGTGAAGTGGTCAGGGGGGAGTGGTACGAGCAGTACTTC	CASSEVVRGEWYEQYF
many	TRBJ1-2	-	TRBV7-3	TGTGCCAGCCTTCTCCGAGGTTTTCATGGCTACACCTTC	CASLLRGFHGYTF
-	TRBJ2-7	TRBD1	TRBV27	TGTGCCACCCTAGGACAGGGGGCCTACGAGCAGTACTTC	CATLGQGAYEQYF
-	TRBJ1-5	-	TRBV28	TGTGCCACCAAGCTGGGTTCGGGGGCTCAGCCCCAGCATTTT	CATKLGSGAQPQHF
-	TRBJ2-4	-	TRBV5-5	TGTGACAGCAGCTTAAGGCCGAACATTCAGTACTTC	CDSSLRPNIQYF